This TCR beta chain is drawn from a study of T cells in tuberculosis. The wider study: A South African cohort included IGRA-negative adolescents, latently infected IGRA-positive adolescents and adults with active tuberculosis.

The V and J ends lost 6 bases and 4 bases respectively, with 10 bases between them. This CDR3 is built from 12 residues. Germline lookup yields CDR1 MNHNY and CDR2 SVGAGI (reference sequence). Produced via immunoSEQ multiplex PCR; TCRdb's table is partial and in-frame only. Altogether 33,000 or so clones are present, over 90% being singletons, with the ten largest covering about 6.7%. Study conclusions and caveats: GMM-specific TCRs were nearer to active tuberculosis alpha repertoires, suggesting expansion.

Regarding this clone: Its target is not known.

The receptor was isolated from a donor between 5 and 29 years old with latent tuberculosis or without tuberculosis infection. The V call is TRBV6-6, the J call TRBJ2-7; a weak D match, TRBD2 (5 bases). Sequenced: PBMCs. The CDR3 region has the DNA TGTGCCAGCAGGCACGGACTGTACGAGCAGTACTTC. Translation: CASRHGLYEQYF.